These 28 T cell receptor beta chains share one sample of origin, sequenced in a study of shared clonotypes between healthy human individuals. Sequencing was performed with immunoSEQ multiplex PCR; in TCRdb, only in-frame clones are kept and a portion is missing. Altogether 100,000 to 120,000 clones are present, more than 65% being singletons, with the ten largest covering approximately 25%. The sequenced material came from memory CD8+ T cells sorted from blood. Subset noted: CD45RO+ cells pooled with CCR7-negative TemRA cells. Receptor source: a woman aged 25 to 39 in good health.

On this clone: A much larger clone lies one base from this, so it may be a read error. The same CDR3 can be traced to other DNA sequences in this sample. CDR3 amino acids: CSVERTTGELFF. In DNA, the CDR3 is TGCAGCGTTGAGAGGACCACCGGGGAGCTGTTTTTT. The chain links TRBV29-1 to TRBJ2-2, with D unclear. The CDR3 consists of 12 residues. The germline CDR1 and CDR2 sequences are SQVTM and ANQGSEA. The V end lost 3 bases, the J end lost 4 bases, and 6 bases lay between the germline ends.

This clone turned up a few times. V gene TRBV19 combines with J gene TRBJ1-4; no reliable D call. The CDR3 totals 16 residues. Germline lookup yields CDR1 LNHDA and CDR2 SQIVND (reference sequence). Trimming took 3 bases from V and 0 from J, leaving 11 bases between them. The CDR3 loop is CASSIIHGATNEKLFF. CDR3 coding DNA: TGTGCCAGTAGTATTATCCACGGGGCAACTAATGAAAAACTGTTTTTT.

A few counts support this clone. The chain couples TRBV14 to TRBJ2-7; no clear D gene. Germline loops: CDR1 SGHDN, CDR2 FVKESK. V dropped 4 bases and J dropped 4 bases, with 8 bases sitting between them. The CDR3 is 12 amino acids. The CDR3 region is CASSPLGYEQYF. Here the CDR3 DNA reads TGTGCCAGCAGCCCCCTGGGTTACGAGCAGTACTTC.

The chain uses TRBV5-1 and TRBJ1-3, with D possibly TRBD1 on 5 matching bases. V gave up 2 bases and J gave up 7 bases, with 31 bases separating them. CDR3 length: 20 amino acids. The V gene's germline CDR1 is SGHRS and CDR2 YFSETQ. CDR3 region: CASSFTYVSTALTLKNTIYF. As DNA, the CDR3 is TGCGCCAGCAGCTTCACCTATGTTTCGACAGCCCTCACCTTGAAGAACACCATATATTTT.

As regards this clone: This sequence is one base from a far larger clone and is likely a read error. The V call is TRBV2, the J call TRBJ2-7; no definite D call. In germline, CDR1 is SNHLY, CDR2 FYNNEI. This CDR3 has 11 residues. The V end lost 4 bases, the J end lost 0 bases, and 1 base lay between the germline ends. The CDR3 DNA is TGTGCCAGCAGTGGCTCCTACGAGCAGTACTTC. It codes for CASSGSYEQYF.

The chain employs TRBV4-2 and TRBJ2-3, with 7 bases fitting TRBD2. The V and J ends lost 3 bases and 4 bases, in that order; junction bases with no gene match: 16. The CDR3 covers 18 residues. The germline V gene encodes CDR1 LGHNA and CDR2 YNFKEQ. The CDR3 loop is CASSHGEGLGGGADTQYF. In DNA, the CDR3 is TGTGCCAGCAGCCACGGGGAAGGCCTGGGTGGGGGGGCAGATACGCAGTATTTT.

This clone was detected only once. DNA for the CDR3: TGTGCCAGCAGCGGAGGACTAGCGGGAGGGTTGTACGAGCAGTACTTC. Translating gives CASSGGLAGGLYEQYF. This chain links TRBV9 with TRBJ2-7; 15 bases align to TRBD2. CDR3 length: 16 residues. Germline V gene data show CDR1 as SGDLS and CDR2 as YYNGEE. With 3 bases clipped from V and 4 bases from J, the junction kept 5 bases outside the gene matches. Full variable domain (rest looked up from reference TRBV9 and TRBJ2-7): DSGVTQTPKHLITATGQRVTLRCSPRSGDLSVYWYQQSLDQGLQFLIQYYNGEERAKGNILERFSAQQFPDLHSELNLSSLELGDSALYFCASSGGLAGGLYEQYFGPGTRLTVT.

The CDR3 DNA is TGCGCCAGCAGCATCCAGGAGGGACAGGGCGAAGATACGCAGTATTTT. This encodes CASSIQEGQGEDTQYF. V and J are TRBV5-1 and TRBJ2-3; TRBD1 matches at 9 bases. Looked up from germline, CDR1 is SGHRS and CDR2 is YFSETQ. The V and J ends lost 4 bases and 5 bases, in that order; junction bases with no gene match: 11. CDR3 length: 16 residues. Together with reference TRBV5-1 and TRBJ2-3, the CDR3 gives the full variable domain: KAGVTQTPRYLIKTRGQQVTLSCSPISGHRSVSWYQQTPGQGLQFLFEYFSETQRNKGNFPGRFSGRQFSNSRSEMNVSTLELGDSALYLCASSIQEGQGEDTQYFGPGTRLTVL.

The V call is TRBV2, the J call TRBJ1-4; D not resolved. Germline V gene sequence: CDR1 SNHLY, CDR2 FYNNEI. The CDR3 is made up of 14 amino acids. Trimming left V 10 bases short and J 6 bases short, with 18 bases between. The CDR3 here is CATHNPERHEKLFF. CDR3 in DNA: TGTGCCACCCATAACCCCGAGAGGCATGAAAAACTGTTTTTT.

In its sample, this clone was seen once. The chain combines TRBV29-1 with TRBJ2-3; 7 nucleotides line up with TRBD2. The CDR3 extends over 19 amino acids. With 8 bases clipped from V and 3 bases from J, the junction kept 26 bases outside the gene matches. CDR1 and CDR2 (germline): SQVTM, ANQGSEA. The CDR3 DNA reads as TGCAGCATTGGCGCGGACGAATTCGCCCCTCGGGAGGAGACAGATACGCAGTATTTT. Translation gives CSIGADEFAPREETDTQYF.

V usage is TRBV7-8 and J usage is TRBJ1-1; D gene uncertain. This CDR3 comprises 16 residues. Germline V gene data show CDR1 as SGHVS and CDR2 as FQNEAQ. Deletions cut 3 bases from V and 1 base from J, with 15 bases between. This CDR3 is CASSFVDMWRNTEAFF. The CDR3 region has the DNA TGTGCCAGCAGCTTTGTGGATATGTGGAGGAACACTGAAGCTTTCTTT.

This chain joins TRBV5-6 and TRBJ2-1; no clear D. The V gene's germline CDR1 is SGHDT and CDR2 YYEEEE. This CDR3 has 11 residues. The ends were cut back, 1 base at V and 7 bases at J, with 3 bases in the middle. In DNA form, the CDR3 reads TGTGCCAGCAGCTTGTTTAATGAGCAGTTCTTC. As protein: CASSLFNEQFF.

As regards this clone: Only one base separates this from a far larger clonotype, so it likely reflects a read error. The rearrangement joins TRBV7-9 to TRBJ2-7, with TRBD1 matching 8 bases. Per the germline V gene, CDR1 is SEHNR and CDR2 is FQNEAQ (reference sequence). The CDR3 has 16 amino acids. The CDR3 nucleotides are TGTACCAGCAGCGTTCTTGGGACAGGTTTCCGCCACGAGCAGTACTTC. Residues: CTSSVLGTGFRHEQYF.

This clone was observed many times. V is TRBV2 and J is TRBJ1-5; D is undetermined. Trimming cost V 3 bases and J 0 bases, with 9 bases left between them. Germline V CDR1 and CDR2: SNHLY, FYNNEI. There are 15 residues in the CDR3. The CDR3 DNA follows: TGTGCCAGCAGTGAGTGGCAGGCTAGCAATCAGCCCCAGCATTTT. This encodes CASSEWQASNQPQHF. The whole variable domain, filled in from reference TRBV2 and TRBJ1-5, reads EPEVTQTPSHQVTQMGQEVILRCVPISNHLYFYWYRQILGQKVEFLVSFYNNEISEKSEIFDDQFSVERPDGSNFTLKIRSTKLEDSAMYFCASSEWQASNQPQHFGDGTRLSIL.

V and J are TRBV13 and TRBJ2-6; no reliable D call. The germline V gene encodes CDR1 PRHDT and CDR2 FYEKMQ (reference sequence). V was pared by 5 bases and J by 0 bases, with 17 bases between. This CDR3 has 18 residues. The CDR3 coding sequence is TGTGCCAGCAGCCACCGGGCTAAGAGTTTCTCTGGGGCCAACGTCCTGACTTTC. Translated, it gives CASSHRAKSFSGANVLTF.

This clone has ten or more counts. The chain's CDR3 is CASSRGSGVDGYTF. As DNA, the CDR3 is TGTGCCAGCTCTCGGGGTTCGGGAGTGGATGGCTACACCTTC. The rearrangement links TRBV5-7 to TRBJ1-2; D remains unclear. TRBV5-7 is designated an ORF whose function remains uncertain. CDR3 size: 14 residues. V was pared by 7 bases and J by 6 bases, with 19 bases between.

This sequence joins TRBV4-2 and TRBJ2-5, with 11 bases matching TRBD2. The tail of the sequence fits TRBJ2-7 better, so the J call may be wrong. CDR3 size: 16 residues. Germline V gene lookup returns CDR1 LGHNA and CDR2 YNFKEQ. For the CDR3, the DNA is TGTGCCAGCAGCCCGGGACTAGCGGACAACTCCTACGAGCAGTACTTC. Amino acid sequence: CASSPGLADNSYEQYF.

This chain connects TRBV27 to TRBJ2-7; D unclear. Germline V gene data show CDR1 as MNHEY and CDR2 as SMNVEV (reference sequence). V was shortened by 3 bases and J by 5 bases, with 11 bases between the two germline ends. The CDR3 extends over 13 amino acids. The CDR3 nucleotides are TGTGCCAGCAGTTTCACAAGGACGCACGAGCAGTACTTC. Amino acid sequence: CASSFTRTHEQYF.

A few counts support this clone. The chain employs TRBV28 and TRBJ1-4, with no clear D. Germline V gene sequence: CDR1 MDHEN, CDR2 SYDVKM. V was trimmed by 5 bases and J by 8 bases, leaving 6 bases between them. There are 11 residues in the CDR3. The CDR3 region has the DNA TGTGCCAGCAGTCAGAGGGAAAAACTGTTTTTT. Residues: CASSQREKLFF.

This clone was seen a few times. The chain uses TRBV4-1 and TRBJ2-1; TRBD2 matches at 11 bases. CDR3 length: 17 amino acids. J gave up 7 bases and V 3 bases, and 11 bases lay outside the gene matches. Germline loops: CDR1 MGHRA, CDR2 YSYEKL. This CDR3 is CASSHRVGSGRGNEQFF. The CDR3 DNA reads as TGCGCCAGCAGCCATAGGGTCGGTAGCGGGAGGGGTAATGAGCAGTTCTTC.

This clone occurred once. This rearrangement joins TRBV25-1 to TRBJ2-1; TRBD2 agrees at 7 bases. The V gene's germline CDR1 is MGHDK and CDR2 SYGVNS. Unmatched junction bases numbered 9, after V lost 2 bases and J lost 2 bases. This CDR3 has 17 amino acids. The CDR3 here is CASSEGLLSGTYNEQFF. The CDR3 nucleotides are TGTGCCAGCAGTGAAGGATTATTAAGCGGGACCTACAATGAGCAGTTCTTC.

This clone was found many times. The sample has other DNA sequences that encode this CDR3 too. This chain joins TRBV7-6 and TRBJ1-1; D is possibly TRBD1 (5 bases). CDR3 length: 11 amino acids. V was clipped by 3 bases and J by 11 bases, with 10 bases between them. CDR1 and CDR2 (germline): SGHVS, FNYEAQ. In DNA form, the CDR3 reads TGTGCCAGCAGCTTTGTAGGGGATGCTTTCTTT. Translated, it gives CASSFVGDAFF. The full variable domain, its missing parts supplied by reference TRBV7-6 and TRBJ1-1, is GAGVSQSPRYKVTKRGQDVALRCDPISGHVSLYWYRQALGQGPEFLTYFNYEAQQDKSGLPNDRFSAERPEGSISTLTIQRTEQRDSAMYRCASSFVGDAFFGQGTRLTVV.

This clone has at least ten counts. The V and J genes are TRBV13 and TRBJ2-2; 10 bases line up with TRBD2. The V segment lost 5 bases and the J segment 5 bases; nucleotides outside the gene matches: 5. Germline CDR1 reads PRHDT; CDR2 reads FYEKMQ (reference sequence). The CDR3 is 15 amino acids. The CDR3 reads CASSGSGRVTGELFF. The CDR3, as DNA: TGTGCCAGCAGCGGGAGCGGGAGGGTGACCGGGGAGCTGTTTTTT. The whole variable domain, remainder taken from reference TRBV13 and TRBJ2-2, is AAGVIQSPRHLIKEKRETATLKCYPIPRHDTVYWYQQGPGQDPQFLISFYEKMQSDKGSIPDRFSAQQFSDYHSELNMSSLELGDSALYFCASSGSGRVTGELFFGEGSRLTVL.

The rearrangement joins TRBV19 to TRBJ2-3, with 11 nucleotides matching TRBD2. V lost 7 bases, J lost 4 bases, and 4 bases stayed unmatched. Per the germline V gene, CDR1 is LNHDA and CDR2 is SQIVND (reference sequence). CDR3 size: 14 residues. CDR3 loop: CASNSGRGADTQYF. Written as DNA, the CDR3 is TGTGCCAGTAATAGCGGGAGGGGGGCAGATACGCAGTATTTT.

This clone was seen a few times. The gene calls are TRBV30 and TRBJ1-5, with D maybe TRBD1 (5 bases). This CDR3 spans 13 amino acids. V lost 0 bases and J 5 bases, leaving 8 bases between the germline ends. Germline CDR1 GTSNPN, CDR2 SVGIG (reference sequence). As DNA, the CDR3 is TGTGCCTGGAGTGTATTGGGGCATCAGCCCCAGCATTTT. It encodes CAWSVLGHQPQHF.

The chain links TRBV7-6 to TRBJ2-2; D remains unclear. V was pared by 1 base and J by 5 bases, with 5 bases between. Per germline, CDR1 SGHVS and CDR2 FNYEAQ. The CDR3 covers 13 residues. The CDR3 DNA follows: TGTGCCAGCAGCTTAGGGAGTACCGGGGAGCTGTTTTTT. Its protein product is CASSLGSTGELFF.

This clone was seen more than once but under ten times. V usage is TRBV7-3 and J usage is TRBJ1-2, with D hard to call. Germline values: CDR1 SGHTA, CDR2 FQGTGA. The CDR3 length is 13 residues. V was shortened by 3 bases and J by 4 bases, with 9 bases between the two germline ends. This CDR3 reads CASSLEAGYGYTF. The CDR3 DNA reads TGTGCCAGCAGCTTGGAGGCGGGCTATGGCTACACCTTC.

DNA for the CDR3: TGTGCCAGCAGCTTACAGGGGGCAGGAACAGATACGCAGTATTTT. Protein product: CASSLQGAGTDTQYF. The chain joins TRBV5-4 to TRBJ2-3, with TRBD1 matching over 9 bases. V shed 2 bases, J shed 3 bases, and the junction held 4 bases outside the gene matches. Germline V CDR1 and CDR2: SGHNT, YYREEE (reference sequence). The CDR3 has 15 residues. Variable domain in full (rest from reference TRBV5-4 and TRBJ2-3): ETGVTQSPTHLIKTRGQQVTLRCSSQSGHNTVSWYQQALGQGPQFIFQYYREEENGRGNFPPRFSGLQFPNYSSELNVNALELDDSALYLCASSLQGAGTDTQYFGPGTRLTVL.